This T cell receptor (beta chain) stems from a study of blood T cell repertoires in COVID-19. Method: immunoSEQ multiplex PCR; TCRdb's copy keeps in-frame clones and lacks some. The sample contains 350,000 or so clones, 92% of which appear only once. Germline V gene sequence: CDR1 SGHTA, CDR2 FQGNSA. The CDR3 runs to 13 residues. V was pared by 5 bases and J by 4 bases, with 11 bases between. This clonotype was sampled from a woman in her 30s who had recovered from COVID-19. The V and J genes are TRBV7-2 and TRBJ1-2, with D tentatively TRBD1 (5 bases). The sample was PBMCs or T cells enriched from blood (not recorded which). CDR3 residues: CASSQDNIYGYTF. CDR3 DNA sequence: TGTGCCAGCAGCCAGGACAACATCTATGGCTACACCTTC.